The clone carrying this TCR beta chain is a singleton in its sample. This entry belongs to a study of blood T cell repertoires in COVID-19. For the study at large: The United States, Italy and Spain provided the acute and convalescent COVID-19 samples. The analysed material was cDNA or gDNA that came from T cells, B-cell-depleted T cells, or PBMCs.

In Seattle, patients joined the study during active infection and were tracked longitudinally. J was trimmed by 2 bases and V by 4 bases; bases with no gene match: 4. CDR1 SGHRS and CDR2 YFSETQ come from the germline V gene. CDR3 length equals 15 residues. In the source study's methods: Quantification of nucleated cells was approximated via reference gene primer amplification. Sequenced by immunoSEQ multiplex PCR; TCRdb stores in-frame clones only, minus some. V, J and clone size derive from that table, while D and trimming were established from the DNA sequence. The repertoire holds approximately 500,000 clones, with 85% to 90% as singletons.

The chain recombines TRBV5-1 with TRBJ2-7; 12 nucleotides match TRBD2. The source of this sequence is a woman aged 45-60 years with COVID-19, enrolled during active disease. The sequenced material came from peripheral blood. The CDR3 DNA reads TGCGCCAGCAGCACCCGACTAGCGGGGGCCTACGAGCAGTACTTC. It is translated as CASSTRLAGAYEQYF.